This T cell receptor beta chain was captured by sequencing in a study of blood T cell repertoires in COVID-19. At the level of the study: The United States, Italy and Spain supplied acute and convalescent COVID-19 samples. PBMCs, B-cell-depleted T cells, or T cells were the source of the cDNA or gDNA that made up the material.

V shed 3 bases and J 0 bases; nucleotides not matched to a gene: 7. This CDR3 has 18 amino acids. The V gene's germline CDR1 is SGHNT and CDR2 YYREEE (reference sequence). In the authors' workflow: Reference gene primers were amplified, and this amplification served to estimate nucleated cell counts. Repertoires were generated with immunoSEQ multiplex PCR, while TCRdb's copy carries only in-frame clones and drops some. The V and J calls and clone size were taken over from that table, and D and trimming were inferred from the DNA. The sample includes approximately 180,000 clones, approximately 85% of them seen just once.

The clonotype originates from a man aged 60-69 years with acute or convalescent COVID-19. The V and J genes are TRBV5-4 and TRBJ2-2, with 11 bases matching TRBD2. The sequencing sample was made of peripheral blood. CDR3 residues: CASSSGLAERANTGELFF. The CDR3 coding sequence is TGTGCCAGCAGCTCGGGACTAGCGGAGAGGGCGAACACCGGGGAGCTGTTTTTT.